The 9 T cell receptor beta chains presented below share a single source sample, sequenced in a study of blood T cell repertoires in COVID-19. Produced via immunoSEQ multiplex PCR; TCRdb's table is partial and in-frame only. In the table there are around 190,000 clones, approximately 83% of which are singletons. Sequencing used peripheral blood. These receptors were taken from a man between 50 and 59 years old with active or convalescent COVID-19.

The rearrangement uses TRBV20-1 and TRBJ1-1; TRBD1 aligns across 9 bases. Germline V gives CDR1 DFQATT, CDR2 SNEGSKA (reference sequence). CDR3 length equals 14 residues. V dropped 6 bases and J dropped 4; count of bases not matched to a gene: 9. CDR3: CSASPGQGRTEAFF. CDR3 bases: TGCAGTGCCAGTCCGGGACAGGGACGCACTGAAGCTTTCTTT.

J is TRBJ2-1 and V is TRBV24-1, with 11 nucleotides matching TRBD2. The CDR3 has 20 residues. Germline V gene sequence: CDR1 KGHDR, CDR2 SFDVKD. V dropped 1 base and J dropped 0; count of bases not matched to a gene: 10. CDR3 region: CATSDFYGTSGHSSYNEQFF. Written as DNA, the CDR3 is TGTGCCACCAGTGATTTTTACGGGACTAGCGGACATAGCTCCTACAATGAGCAGTTCTTC.

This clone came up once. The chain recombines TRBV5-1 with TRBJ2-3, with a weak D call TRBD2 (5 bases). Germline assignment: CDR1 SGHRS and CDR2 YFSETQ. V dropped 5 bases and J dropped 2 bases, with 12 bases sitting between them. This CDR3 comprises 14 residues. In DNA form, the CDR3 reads TGCGCCAGCAGGCGGGTAGTGTACACAGATACGCAGTATTTT. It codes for CASRRVVYTDTQYF.

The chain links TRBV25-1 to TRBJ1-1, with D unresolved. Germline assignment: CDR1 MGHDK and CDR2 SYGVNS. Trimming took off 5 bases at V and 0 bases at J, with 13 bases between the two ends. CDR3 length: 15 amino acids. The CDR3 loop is CASSSLTRMNTEAFF. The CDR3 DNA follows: TGTGCCAGCAGTTCCCTGACGCGGATGAACACTGAAGCTTTCTTT.

The CDR3 spells CASSTQQGANQPQHF. Written as DNA, the CDR3 is TGTGCCAGTAGTACCCAACAGGGGGCGAATCAGCCCCAGCATTTT. The chain has TRBV19 and TRBJ1-5; 9 positions agree with TRBD1. From germline, CDR1 is LNHDA and CDR2 SQIVND (reference sequence). V shed 4 bases and J 4 bases; nucleotides not matched to a gene: 5. This CDR3 has 15 amino acids.

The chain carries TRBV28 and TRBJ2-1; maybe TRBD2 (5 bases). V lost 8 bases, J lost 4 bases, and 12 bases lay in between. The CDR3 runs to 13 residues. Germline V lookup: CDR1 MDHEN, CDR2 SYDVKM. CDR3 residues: CASLLGGYNEQFF. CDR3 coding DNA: TGTGCCAGCCTCCTTGGAGGTTACAATGAGCAGTTCTTC.

The CDR3 DNA reads TGTGCCAGCAGCAAAAGGTCAGGGAGGGGAGCTTTCTTT. Translated: CASSKRSGRGAFF. The chain employs TRBV21-1 and TRBJ1-1. TRBV21-1 is a listed pseudogene. CDR3 size: 13 residues.

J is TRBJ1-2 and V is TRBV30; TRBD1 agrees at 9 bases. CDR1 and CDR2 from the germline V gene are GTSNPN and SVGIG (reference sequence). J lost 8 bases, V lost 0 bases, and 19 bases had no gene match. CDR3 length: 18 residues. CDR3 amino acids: CAWSVLTGGYTGGIGYTF. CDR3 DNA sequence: TGTGCCTGGAGTGTACTAACCGGGGGCTATACAGGGGGCATCGGCTACACCTTC.

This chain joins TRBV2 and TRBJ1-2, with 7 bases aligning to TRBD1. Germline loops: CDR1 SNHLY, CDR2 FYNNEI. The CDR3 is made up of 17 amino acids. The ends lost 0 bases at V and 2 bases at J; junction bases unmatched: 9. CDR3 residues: CASSEAAPGQTNYGYTF. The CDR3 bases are TGTGCCAGCAGTGAAGCAGCTCCGGGACAGACAAACTATGGCTACACCTTC.